This record concerns one T cell receptor beta chain sequence. Its target is not known. RNA transcripts gave rise to amplified TCR beta CDR3 regions. Primed by the HTBI set, a first-round RT-PCR was run on the TCR CDR3. TCRdb recomputed calls from the multiplex PCR reads with MiXCR, one row per CDR3 protein. The profile covers about 380,000 distinct CDR3 sequences, with about a fifth appearing a single time and 40% taken by the ten largest. This specimen comes from a study of T cells in Graves' hyperthyroidism and ophthalmopathy. Across the study: Peripheral blood was secured at the point of initial diagnosis, before any treatment.

Whole-study results and caveats: Patients with ophthalmopathy were separated from those with stable hyperthyroidism by a 13 V-J model.

V dropped 4 bases and J dropped 0 bases, with 6 bases sitting between them. The germline V gene encodes CDR1 SQVTM and CDR2 ANQGSEA. CDR3 size: 12 residues. Uncontrolled infections, other autoimmune diseases, pregnancy or lactation led to exclusion of patients. What was sequenced was blood. The rearrangement links TRBV29-1 to TRBJ1-1; D gene uncertain. This receptor was identified in a man aged 18 to 35 with Graves' ophthalmopathy. The CDR3 coding sequence is TGCAGCGTTGTTAGGGTGAACACTGAAGCTTTCTTT. Translation gives CSVVRVNTEAFF. The variable domain in full, with the rest retrieved from reference TRBV29-1 and TRBJ1-1, is SAVISQKPSRDICQRGTSLTIQCQVDSQVTMMFWYRQQPGQSLTLIATANQGSEATYESGFVIDKFPISRPNLTFSTLTVSNMSPEDSSIYLCSVVRVNTEAFFGQGTRLTVV.